The rows below give T cell receptor beta chains drawn from one sample of a study of blood T cell repertoires in COVID-19. Profiled with immunoSEQ multiplex PCR; TCRdb holds only in-frame clones, not every one. The sample contains some 230,000 clones, about 85% of which appear only once. Source material: peripheral blood. The origin of the receptors is a man between 45 and 60 years old who had recovered from COVID-19. Each CDR3 is given with its conserved first and last residue. A D gene is named only where the DNA matches it firmly. Clone size is stated in some rows and not others, as once, few, many or a class when expanded.

d_call	clone_size	v_call	j_call	cdr3_aa	cdr3_nt
TRBD1	few	TRBV27	TRBJ1-2	CASSLSSGGLGYTF	TGTGCCAGCAGTTTATCGTCAGGGGGACTTGGCTACACCTTC
-	-	TRBV3-1/TRBV3-2	TRBJ2-2	CASSSYRTENTGELFF	TGTGCCAGCAGCTCATACCGGACAGAGAACACCGGGGAGCTGTTTTTT
-	-	TRBV30	TRBJ2-3	CAWSIWEEGDTQYF	TGTGCCTGGAGTATATGGGAAGAGGGAGATACGCAGTATTTT
TRBD2	-	TRBV2	TRBJ2-4	CASSEGLAGAQNIQYF	TGTGCCAGCAGCGAAGGACTAGCGGGAGCGCAAAACATTCAGTACTTC
-	few	TRBV5-1	TRBJ2-7	CASSLSGDAYEQYF	TGCGCCAGCAGCTTGTCAGGGGACGCCTACGAGCAGTACTTC
-	-	TRBV7-6	TRBJ1-1	CASSLVTEHTEAFF	TGTGCCAGCAGCTTAGTTACAGAGCACACTGAAGCTTTCTTT
TRBD1	-	TRBV6-5	TRBJ1-6	CASKGKQGNNSPLHF	TGTGCCAGCAAAGGCAAACAGGGGAATAATTCACCCCTCCACTTT
TRBD1	-	TRBV5-1	TRBJ2-2	CASSPGTGVGGELFF	TGCGCCAGCAGCCCGGGGACAGGGGTTGGCGGGGAGCTGTTTTTT
-	-	TRBV6-6	TRBJ2-7	CASRRTGAYEEQYF	TGTGCCAGCAGAAGGACGGGAGCCTACGAGGAGCAGTACTTC
-	once	TRBV5-1	TRBJ2-7	CASSRSRQDPEQYF	TGCGCCAGCAGCCGCTCAAGACAGGACCCGGAGCAGTACTTC
TRBD1	-	TRBV28	TRBJ1-2	CASSSLDRGHYHYGYTF	TGTGCCAGCAGTTCGTTGGACAGGGGGCACTATCACTATGGCTACACCTTC
TRBD1	-	TRBV13	TRBJ1-2	CASSLGRGRGRYGYTF	TGTGCCAGCAGCTTAGGCCGGGGCAGGGGGCGGTATGGCTACACCTTC
-	-	TRBV7-9	TRBJ2-1	CASSLVPRRYNEQFF	TGTGCCAGCAGCTTAGTTCCGCGGAGATACAATGAGCAGTTCTTC
-	-	TRBV30	TRBJ2-1	CAWSNSGAGNNEQFF	TGTGCCTGGAGTAATAGCGGCGCCGGGAACAATGAGCAGTTCTTC
-	-	TRBV28	TRBJ2-1	CASSFGGAPRDEQFF	TGTGCCAGCAGTTTCGGCGGGGCCCCGAGAGATGAGCAGTTCTTC
-	-	TRBV28	TRBJ2-1	CASSTSLNEQFF	TGTGCCAGCAGTACTAGTTTGAATGAGCAGTTCTTC
-	-	TRBV24-1	TRBJ2-1	CATSDPGGSLNEQFF	TGTGCCACCAGTGATCCAGGAGGGAGCTTAAATGAGCAGTTCTTC
TRBD2	-	TRBV11-2	TRBJ2-1	CASSSRGSGSSYNEQFF	TGTGCCAGCAGCTCGCGGGGTAGCGGGAGTTCCTACAATGAGCAGTTCTTC
TRBD1	-	TRBV11-2	TRBJ2-3	CASSLGSQGARTDTQYF	TGTGCCAGCAGCTTAGGATCACAGGGGGCCCGCACAGATACGCAGTATTTT
TRBD2	-	TRBV10-1	TRBJ2-1	CASSDHGTSSNEQFF	TGCGCCAGCAGTGACCACGGGACTAGCAGCAATGAGCAGTTCTTC